Listed below are T cell receptor beta chains from one sample, sequenced in a study of T cell repertoires in cytomegalovirus infection. MiXCR, applied by TCRdb to the reads, yields one record per CDR3 protein. In the table there are some 390,000 distinct CDR3 sequences, less than 20% of which are singletons. Sequencing was performed on PBMCs. These receptors originate from a human donor in good health (CMV status not recorded). Some clones in this sample may be carry-over from other donors' samples. Each CDR3 is given with its conserved first and last residue. The D gene is left open where the match is weak. The size field is filled for only some rows; it gives once, few, many or a size class.

TRBV12-3/TRBV12-4,TRBD2,.,TRBJ2-1,TGTGCCAGCAGACTAGCGGGAACCGTCGATGAGCAGTTCTTC,CASRLAGTVDEQFF
TRBV7-2,.,few,TRBJ1-3,TGTGCCAGCAGCACCCCGGGGCTCTCGAACACCATATATTTT,CASSTPGLSNTIYF
TRBV7-2,.,few,TRBJ1-3,TGTGCCAGCAGCTTAAACAGACACACCATATATTTT,CASSLNRHTIYF
TRBV18,.,few,TRBJ1-5,TGTGCCAGCTCATCGGACCAGAATCAGCCCCAGCATTTT,CASSSDQNQPQHF
TRBV7-9,.,.,TRBJ2-2,TGTGCCAGCAGGGGACTGGATTTGGGGGCCACCGGGGAGCTGTTTTTT,CASRGLDLGATGELFF
TRBV7-6,TRBD1,many,TRBJ1-1,TGTGCCAGCAGCTTAGGCAGGGGGCAGTACACTGAAGCTTTCTTT,CASSLGRGQYTEAFF
TRBV20-1,.,.,TRBJ2-7,TGCAGTGCCAGGACCGACCGCTTGGAGCAGTACTTC,CSARTDRLEQYF
TRBV20-1,TRBD2,many,TRBJ2-1,TGCAGTGCTAAGAAGGGAGGGTTTGAATACAATGAGCAGTTCTTC,CSAKKGGFEYNEQFF
TRBV20-1,.,.,TRBJ1-1,TGCAGTGCTAGAGATTGGCCAGGGACTGAAGCTTTCTTT,CSARDWPGTEAFF
TRBV12-3/TRBV12-4,.,few,TRBJ2-1,TGTGCCAGCAGTCCAACACCACTTGGGTCCTACAATGAGCAGTTCTTC,CASSPTPLGSYNEQFF
TRBV7-6,TRBD1,.,TRBJ1-6,TGTGCCAGCAGCGTAACGACAGGGGTCTATAATTCACCCCTCCACTTT,CASSVTTGVYNSPLHF
TRBV6-5,.,many,TRBJ1-1,TGTGCCAGCAGGAAACACGACTTGAACACTGAAGCTTTCTTT,CASRKHDLNTEAFF
TRBV20-1,.,.,TRBJ2-3,TGCAGTGCTAGAGATGAGGGGCCAGGGGTAGATACGCAGTATTTT,CSARDEGPGVDTQYF
TRBV7-2,TRBD1,.,TRBJ2-7,TGTGCCAGCAGCCAGAGACAGGGGCGCGACGAGCAGTACTTC,CASSQRQGRDEQYF
TRBV2,.,many,TRBJ1-1,TGTGCCAGCACCACATATAACAGAATGAACACTGAAGCTTTCTTT,CASTTYNRMNTEAFF
TRBV7-2,TRBD1,many,TRBJ1-1,TGTGCCAGCAGCTTAATGGGACAGGTGAACACTGAAGCTTTCTTT,CASSLMGQVNTEAFF
TRBV7-2,.,.,TRBJ2-1,TGTGCCAGCGGGCGTGAGCAGTTCTTC,CASGREQFF
TRBV24-1,.,.,TRBJ2-7,TGTGCCACCAGTGATGGACTGAGCTACGAGCAGTACTTC,CATSDGLSYEQYF
TRBV20-1,.,.,TRBJ1-1,TGCAGTGCTACAAGGGATCAAGTCCACACTGAAGCTTTCTTT,CSATRDQVHTEAFF
TRBV19,TRBD1,.,TRBJ1-2,TGTGCCAGTAGTAACCCATACAGGGGGCGTAAGGGCTACACCTTC,CASSNPYRGRKGYTF
TRBV5-1,.,many,TRBJ2-1,TGCGCCAGCAGCTTGGGTGGCAGGGCGAATGAGCAGTTCTTC,CASSLGGRANEQFF
TRBV7-2,.,many,TRBJ2-3,TGTGCCAGCAGCTCCCACGTCGGGGGTACGCAGTATTTT,CASSSHVGGTQYF
TRBV5-1,.,few,TRBJ2-7,TGCGCCAGCAGCCCCCGCGGGGACTCCTACGAGCAGTACTTC,CASSPRGDSYEQYF
TRBV7-6,.,many,TRBJ1-1,TGTGCCAGCAGCTTAGGAGGAGCCAACACTGAAGCTTTCTTT,CASSLGGANTEAFF
TRBV11-2,TRBD1,many,TRBJ2-7,TGTGCCAGCAGCTTGGGACAGCCTTTCAACGAGCAGTACTTC,CASSLGQPFNEQYF
TRBV29-1,TRBD2,.,TRBJ2-7,TGCAGCGTTGGGAATAGCGGGGGCTACGAGGAGTACTTC,CSVGNSGGYEEYF
TRBV7-2,.,many,TRBJ1-1,TGTGCCAGCAGCTTATACCCGGGCAAGAACACTGAAGCTTTCTTT,CASSLYPGKNTEAFF
TRBV12-3/TRBV12-4,.,.,TRBJ2-7,TGTGCCAGCAGTTCCCAAGTGCGGAGCGAGCAGTACTTC,CASSSQVRSEQYF
TRBV6-2/TRBV6-3,.,many,TRBJ2-3,TGTGCCAGCAGGGAAACGGCGGGGGCCGGAGATACGCAGTATTTT,CASRETAGAGDTQYF
TRBV7-6,.,.,TRBJ2-1,TGTGCCAGCAGCTTGACTGGCGGCGGGGATGAGCAGTTCTTC,CASSLTGGGDEQFF
TRBV27,.,few,TRBJ2-2,TGTGCCAGCAGCCGGGACGGACGGAACACCGGGGAGCTGTTTTTT,CASSRDGRNTGELFF
TRBV12-5,.,few,TRBJ1-1,TGTGCTAGTGGTAGACAGCTGAACACTGAAGCTTTCTTT,CASGRQLNTEAFF
TRBV7-9,TRBD1,.,TRBJ1-1,TGTGCCAGCAGCTTTTGGGGACAGCCCAACACTGAAGCTTTCTTT,CASSFWGQPNTEAFF
TRBV29-1,.,.,TRBJ1-1,TGCAGCGTTCTGATCCTGGGTATGGGTGAAGCTTTCTTT,CSVLILGMGEAFF
TRBV6-2/TRBV6-3,.,many,TRBJ1-2,TGTGCCAGCAGGACAGGAGCTAACTATGGCTACACCTTC,CASRTGANYGYTF
TRBV2,.,.,TRBJ2-7,TGTGCCAGCAACAGGAACTCCTACGAGCAGTACTTC,CASNRNSYEQYF
TRBV6-2/TRBV6-3,.,few,TRBJ1-1,TGTGCCAGCAGGCCTGACGGAAACACTGAAGCTTTCTTT,CASRPDGNTEAFF
TRBV28,.,many,TRBJ1-1,TGTGCCAGCAGTTTAGGGAGGGTTGAAGCTTTCTTT,CASSLGRVEAFF
TRBV7-6,TRBD1,many,TRBJ2-7,TGTGCCAGCAGCCTCGGACAGGGCGCGGCCTACGAGCAGTACTTC,CASSLGQGAAYEQYF
TRBV12-3/TRBV12-4,.,many,TRBJ2-6,TGTGCCAGCAGGCCTCAGGGGGCCAACGTCCTGACTTTC,CASRPQGANVLTF
TRBV19,.,.,TRBJ2-1,TGTGCCAGTAGTGCTACTAGAGAAACTGAGCAGTTCTTC,CASSATRETEQFF
TRBV7-2,.,many,TRBJ2-3,TGTGCCAGCAGCTTCGGGGCAAACACAGATACGCAGTATTTT,CASSFGANTDTQYF
TRBV11-2,.,.,TRBJ1-2,TGTGCCAGCAGCCGACAGGCACTCTATCGCTACACCTTC,CASSRQALYRYTF
TRBV4-3,.,.,TRBJ2-1,TGCGCCAGCAGCCTTATTAGGGGGTTCCACAATGAGCAGTTCTTC,CASSLIRGFHNEQFF
TRBV19,.,.,TRBJ2-3,TGTGCCAGTAGGGGGGACAGCACAGATACGCAGTATTTT,CASRGDSTDTQYF
TRBV4-3,.,few,TRBJ2-5,TGCGCCAGCAGCCCAATTTTGTCCAGATGGGAGACCCAGTACTTC,CASSPILSRWETQYF
TRBV6-1,TRBD2,few,TRBJ2-3,TGTGCCAGCAGTGCGCGACTAGCGGGAGGCACAGATACGCAGTATTTT,CASSARLAGGTDTQYF
TRBV9,.,.,TRBJ2-1,TGTGCCAGCAGCGTAACCTATGACAGTCAATATGAGCAGTTCTTC,CASSVTYDSQYEQFF
TRBV19,.,few,TRBJ2-1,TGTGCCAGTAGTAAGGCCGGCCTTACGGATGAGCAGTTCTTC,CASSKAGLTDEQFF
TRBV12-3/TRBV12-4,.,few,TRBJ1-5,TGTGCCAGCAGTTGGGGGTTCCGCAATCAGCCCCAGCATTTT,CASSWGFRNQPQHF
TRBV10-3,.,.,TRBJ2-5,TGTGCCATAGCTACAGGGCAAGAGACCCAGTACTTC,CAIATGQETQYF
TRBV7-2,TRBD1,many,TRBJ1-5,TGTGCCAGCAGCTCATGGACAGGGGGCCTATTCAGCAATCAGCCCCAGCATTTT,CASSSWTGGLFSNQPQHF
TRBV2,.,few,TRBJ2-5,TGTGCCAGCAGTGAAGGTCGGCTGGGGACCCAGTACTTC,CASSEGRLGTQYF
TRBV18,TRBD1,.,TRBJ2-7,TGTGCCAGCTCGCCCGGACAGGTCTACTACGAGCAGTACTTC,CASSPGQVYYEQYF
TRBV19,.,.,TRBJ1-1,TGTGCCAGTAGTATTCCCGCGGAAACGAACACTGAAGCTTTCTTT,CASSIPAETNTEAFF